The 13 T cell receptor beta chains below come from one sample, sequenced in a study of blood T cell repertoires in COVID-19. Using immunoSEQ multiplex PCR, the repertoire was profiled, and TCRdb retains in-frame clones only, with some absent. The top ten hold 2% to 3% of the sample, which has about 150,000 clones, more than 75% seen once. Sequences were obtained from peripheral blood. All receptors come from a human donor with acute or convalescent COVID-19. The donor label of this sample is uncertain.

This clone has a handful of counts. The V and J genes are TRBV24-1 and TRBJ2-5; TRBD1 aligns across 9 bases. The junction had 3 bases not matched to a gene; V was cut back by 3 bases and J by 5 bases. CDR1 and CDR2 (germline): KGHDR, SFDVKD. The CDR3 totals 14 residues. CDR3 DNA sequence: TGTGCCACCAGTGATACCGGGACAGGGGAGACCCAGTACTTC. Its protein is CATSDTGTGETQYF.

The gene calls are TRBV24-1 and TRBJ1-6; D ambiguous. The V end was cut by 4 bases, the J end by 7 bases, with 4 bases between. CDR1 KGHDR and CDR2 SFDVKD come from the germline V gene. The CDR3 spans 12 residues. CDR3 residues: CATSERNSPLHF. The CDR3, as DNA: TGTGCCACCAGTGAGAGAAATTCACCCCTCCACTTT.

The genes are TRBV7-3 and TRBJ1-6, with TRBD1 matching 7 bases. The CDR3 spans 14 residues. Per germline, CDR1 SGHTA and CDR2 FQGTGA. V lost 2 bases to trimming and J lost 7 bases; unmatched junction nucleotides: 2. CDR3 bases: TGTGCCAGCAGCTTAGGAGGGGGCAATTCACCCCTCCACTTT. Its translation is CASSLGGGNSPLHF.

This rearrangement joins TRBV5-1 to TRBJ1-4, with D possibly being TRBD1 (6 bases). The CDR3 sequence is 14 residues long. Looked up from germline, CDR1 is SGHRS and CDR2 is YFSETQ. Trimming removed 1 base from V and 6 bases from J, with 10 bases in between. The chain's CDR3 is CASSLNRADEKLFF. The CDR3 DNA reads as TGCGCCAGCAGCTTGAACAGGGCTGATGAAAAACTGTTTTTT.

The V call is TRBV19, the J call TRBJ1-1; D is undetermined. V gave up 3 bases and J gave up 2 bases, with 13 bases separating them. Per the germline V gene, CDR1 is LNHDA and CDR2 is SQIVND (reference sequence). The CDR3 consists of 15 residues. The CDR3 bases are TGTGCCAGTAGTATGTCTTTGATGGGCAACACTGAAGCTTTCTTT. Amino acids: CASSMSLMGNTEAFF.

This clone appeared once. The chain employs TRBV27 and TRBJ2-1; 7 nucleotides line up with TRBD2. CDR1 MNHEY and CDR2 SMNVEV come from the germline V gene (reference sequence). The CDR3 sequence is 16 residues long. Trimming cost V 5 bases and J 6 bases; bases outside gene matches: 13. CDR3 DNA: TGTGCCAGCAGTCCCCTAGCGGTCCGGAAGGGCAATGAGCAGTTCTTC. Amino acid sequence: CASSPLAVRKGNEQFF.

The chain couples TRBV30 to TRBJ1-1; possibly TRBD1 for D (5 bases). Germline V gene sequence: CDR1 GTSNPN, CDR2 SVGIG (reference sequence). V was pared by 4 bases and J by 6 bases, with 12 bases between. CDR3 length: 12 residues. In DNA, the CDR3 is TGTGCCTGGACAAGGGGTCTCGCTGAAGCTTTCTTT. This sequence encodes CAWTRGLAEAFF.

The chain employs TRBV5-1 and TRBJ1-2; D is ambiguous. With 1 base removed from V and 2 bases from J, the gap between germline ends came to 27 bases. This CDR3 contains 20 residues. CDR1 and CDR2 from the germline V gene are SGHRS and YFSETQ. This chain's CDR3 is CASSLMWVGRAGLPNYGYTF. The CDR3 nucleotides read TGCGCCAGCAGCTTGATGTGGGTTGGAAGGGCAGGACTCCCCAACTATGGCTACACCTTC. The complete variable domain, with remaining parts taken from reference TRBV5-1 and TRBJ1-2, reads KAGVTQTPRYLIKTRGQQVTLSCSPISGHRSVSWYQQTPGQGLQFLFEYFSETQRNKGNFPGRFSGRQFSNSRSEMNVSTLELGDSALYLCASSLMWVGRAGLPNYGYTFGSGTRLTVV.

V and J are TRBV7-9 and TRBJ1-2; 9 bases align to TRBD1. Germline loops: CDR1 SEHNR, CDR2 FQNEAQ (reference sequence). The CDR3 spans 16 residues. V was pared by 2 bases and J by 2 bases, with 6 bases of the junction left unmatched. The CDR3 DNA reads TGTGCCAGCAGCTTAACCCAACAGGGGGCCAACTATGGCTACACCTTC. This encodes CASSLTQQGANYGYTF. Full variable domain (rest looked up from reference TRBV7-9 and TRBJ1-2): DTGVSQNPRHKITKRGQNVTFRCDPISEHNRLYWYRQTLGQGPEFLTYFQNEAQLEKSRLLSDRFSAERPKGSFSTLEIQRTEQGDSAMYLCASSLTQQGANYGYTFGSGTRLTVV.

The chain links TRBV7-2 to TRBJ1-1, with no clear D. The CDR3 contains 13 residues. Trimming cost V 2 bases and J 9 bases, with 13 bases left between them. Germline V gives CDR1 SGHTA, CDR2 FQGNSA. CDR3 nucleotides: TGTGCCAGCAGCTTAACGTCGGAGCAGAAAGCTTTCTTT. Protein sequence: CASSLTSEQKAFF.

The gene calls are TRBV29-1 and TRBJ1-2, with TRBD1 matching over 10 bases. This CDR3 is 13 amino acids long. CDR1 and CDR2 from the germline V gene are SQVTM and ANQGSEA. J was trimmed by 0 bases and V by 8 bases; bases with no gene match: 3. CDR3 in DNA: TGCAGCTCTGACAGGGGGCCTAACTATGGCTACACCTTC. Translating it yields CSSDRGPNYGYTF.

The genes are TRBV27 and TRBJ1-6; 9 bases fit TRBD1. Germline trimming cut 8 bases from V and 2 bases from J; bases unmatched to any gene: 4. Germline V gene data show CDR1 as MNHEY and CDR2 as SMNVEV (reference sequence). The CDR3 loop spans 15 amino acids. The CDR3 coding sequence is TGTGCCAGCCGGACAGGGGAGGCCTATAATTCACCCCTCCACTTT. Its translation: CASRTGEAYNSPLHF.

The CDR3 DNA reads TGTGCCAGCAGCTTAGGGCAGGGGGCGCGTGAGCAGTTCTTC. Translated: CASSLGQGAREQFF. J is TRBJ2-1 and V is TRBV11-1; 8 nucleotides align to TRBD1. The V and J ends lost 1 base and 9 bases, in that order; junction bases with no gene match: 5. CDR1 and CDR2 from the germline V gene are SGHAT and FQDESV (reference sequence). There are 14 residues in the CDR3.